What follows are 26 T cell receptor beta chains derived from one specimen sequenced in a study of technical replicates of blood from a handful of donors. Only in-frame clones appear in the TCRdb table, and some are missing; sequencing was by immunoSEQ multiplex PCR. The sample includes roughly 93,000 clones, 95% of them seen just once. The sequenced sample was T cells isolated from PBMCs. The receptors shown here come from a human donor in good health.

The chain carries TRBV28 and TRBJ2-7, with a weak D call TRBD2 (5 bases). The CDR3 is 12 residues long. CDR1 is MDHEN and CDR2 is SYDVKM in the germline V gene. Between the trimmed V and J ends, which lost 3 bases and 9 bases, there was a span of 12 bases. The CDR3 region has the DNA TGTGCCAGCAGTTTGAGCGGAGCCGGGCAGTACTTC. Encoded protein: CASSLSGAGQYF. Full variable domain (remainder filled in from reference TRBV28 and TRBJ2-7): DVKVTQSSRYLVKRTGEKVFLECVQDMDHENMFWYRQDPGLGLRLIYFSYDVKMKEKGDIPEGYSVSREKKERFSLILESASTNQTSMYLCASSLSGAGQYFGPGTRLTVT.

The CDR3, as DNA: TGTGCCAGCAGTTACAATAATTACGAGCAGTACTTC. Protein sequence: CASSYNNYEQYF. This chain joins TRBV6-5 and TRBJ2-7; D is unresolved. Trimming stripped 2 bases from V and 4 bases from J, with 6 bases between. Germline V gene data show CDR1 as MNHEY and CDR2 as SVGAGI. This CDR3 has 12 residues.

This CDR3 reads CASSLRGKARSAYTEAFF. CDR3 DNA: TGTGCCAGCAGCTTAAGAGGGAAGGCCCGATCAGCCTACACTGAAGCTTTCTTT. The gene calls are TRBV7-9 and TRBJ1-1; D gene ambiguous. CDR1 is SEHNR and CDR2 is FQNEAQ in the germline V gene (reference sequence). There are 18 residues in the CDR3. The V end was cut by 2 bases, the J end by 3 bases, with 22 bases between.

The V gene is TRBV27, the J gene TRBJ1-5; unclear D gene. Trimming took off 7 bases at V and 4 bases at J, with 17 bases between the two ends. The CDR3 contains 15 residues. Germline assignment: CDR1 MNHEY and CDR2 SMNVEV (reference sequence). This chain's CDR3 is CASTRDPAGNQPQHF. Here the CDR3 DNA reads TGTGCCAGCACTCGTGACCCCGCGGGAAATCAGCCCCAGCATTTT.

This clone was seen a single time. The chain employs TRBV19 and TRBJ1-2, with a weak D call TRBD1 (6 bases). This CDR3 has 15 residues. CDR1 and CDR2 from the germline V gene are LNHDA and SQIVND (reference sequence). The germline V and J ends were trimmed by 4 bases and 8 bases, with 20 bases remaining between them. This CDR3 is CASSKGPGDVRGYTF. CDR3 nucleotides: TGTGCCAGTAGTAAGGGGCCAGGGGATGTTCGGGGCTACACCTTC.

The chain uses TRBV14 and TRBJ1-2; D call uncertain. Trimming left V 6 bases short and J 3 bases short, with 20 bases between. Germline lookup yields CDR1 SGHDN and CDR2 FVKESK. CDR3 length: 16 residues. The CDR3 sequence is CASSSAYERVDYGYTF. DNA of the CDR3: TGTGCCAGCAGTTCGGCGTACGAGAGGGTGGACTATGGCTACACCTTC. The full variable domain, with the rest looked up from reference TRBV14 and TRBJ1-2, is EAGVTQFPSHSVIEKGQTVTLRCDPISGHDNLYWYRRVMGKEIKFLLHFVKESKQDESGMPNNRFLAERTGGTYSTLKVQPAELEDSGVYFCASSSAYERVDYGYTFGSGTRLTVV.

This rearrangement joins TRBV2 to TRBJ1-1; 9 positions agree with TRBD1. CDR1 and CDR2 from the germline V gene are SNHLY and FYNNEI. Trimming removed 6 bases from V and 5 bases from J; junction bases left unmatched: 4. The CDR3 extends over 13 amino acids. Here the CDR3 reads CASSRQGGTEAFF. CDR3 sequence (DNA): TGTGCCAGCAGCCGACAGGGGGGAACTGAAGCTTTCTTT.

The rearrangement joins TRBV19 to TRBJ1-1; D remains unclear. Germline V gene sequence: CDR1 LNHDA, CDR2 SQIVND (reference sequence). The CDR3 sequence is 12 residues long. The V gene lost 4 bases and the J gene lost 1 base, with 4 bases spanning the gap. The CDR3 nucleotides read TGTGCCAGTAGTACCGGGAACACTGAAGCTTTCTTT. This encodes CASSTGNTEAFF.

J is TRBJ1-4 and V is TRBV4-1, with 7 bases that match TRBD1. The CDR3 is 16 amino acids. CDR1 is MGHRA, CDR2 YSYEKL, per germline. The trim removed 0 bases at V and 8 bases at J, leaving 9 bases unmatched. CDR3 loop: CASSQDADRVEEKLFF. CDR3 coding DNA: TGCGCCAGCAGCCAAGATGCAGACAGGGTGGAGGAAAAACTGTTTTTT.

The chain uses TRBV2 and TRBJ2-7; D might be TRBD1 (6 bases). Germline V lookup: CDR1 SNHLY, CDR2 FYNNEI. Deletions cut 10 bases from V and 3 bases from J, with 16 bases between. This CDR3 spans 13 amino acids. CDR3 sequence: CATKRTGIYEQYF. Written as DNA, the CDR3 is TGTGCCACCAAACGAACAGGGATCTACGAGCAGTACTTC.

This chain links TRBV6-1 with TRBJ1-1; D remains unclear. The germline V gene encodes CDR1 MNHNS and CDR2 SASEGT. The CDR3 is 15 amino acids. Trimming left V 0 bases short and J 0 bases short, with 8 bases between. The CDR3 DNA is TGTGCCAGCAGTGAAGCTAACGGAGTGAACACTGAAGCTTTCTTT. Protein: CASSEANGVNTEAFF.

The chain combines TRBV9 with TRBJ1-2; 7 nucleotides agree with TRBD1. Trimming at V came to 3 bases and at J to 4 bases, leaving 3 bases not matched to a gene. CDR3 length equals 13 residues. Germline loops: CDR1 SGDLS, CDR2 YYNGEE. The CDR3 reads CASSATGTYGYTF. The CDR3 DNA sequence: TGTGCCAGCAGCGCGACAGGGACCTATGGCTACACCTTC.

J is TRBJ1-1 and V is TRBV5-4; D ambiguous. The CDR3 covers 14 residues. Germline V gives CDR1 SGHNT, CDR2 YYREEE (reference sequence). V dropped 0 bases and J dropped 3 bases, with 9 bases sitting between them. The CDR3 DNA follows: TGTGCCAGCAGCTTGGATTCGGGGTACACTGAAGCTTTCTTT. Translation gives CASSLDSGYTEAFF.

This rearrangement joins TRBV27 to TRBJ2-1, with a weak D call TRBD1 (6 bases). Trimming took off 7 bases at V and 0 bases at J, with 16 bases between the two ends. This CDR3 comprises 16 residues. The germline V gene encodes CDR1 MNHEY and CDR2 SMNVEV (reference sequence). CDR3 sequence (DNA): TGTGCCAGCACCAAAGGACAGTTAAGCTCCTACAATGAGCAGTTCTTC. Encoded protein: CASTKGQLSSYNEQFF.

The V call is TRBV5-1, the J call TRBJ2-7, with D possibly TRBD1 on 6 matching bases. CDR1 is SGHRS, CDR2 YFSETQ, per germline. The CDR3 is made up of 14 amino acids. V was shortened by 0 bases and J by 3 bases, with 10 bases between the two germline ends. CDR3 DNA sequence: TGCGCCAGCAGCTTGGTTGGACAGCTCTACGAGCAGTACTTC. Translating it yields CASSLVGQLYEQYF.

This rearrangement joins TRBV5-6 to TRBJ2-7; perhaps TRBD1 as D (6 bases). V was pared by 4 bases and J by 2 bases, with 13 bases between. Germline CDR1 reads SGHDT; CDR2 reads YYEEEE. The CDR3 is 14 residues long. CDR3 in DNA: TGTGCCAGCAGCCACCCACAGGGCACCTACGAGCAGTACTTC. It translates to CASSHPQGTYEQYF.

The genes are TRBV6-1 and TRBJ1-1; D is undetermined. The V end lost 6 bases, the J end lost 6 bases, and 14 bases lay between the germline ends. The CDR3 contains 13 residues. Looked up from germline, CDR1 is MNHNS and CDR2 is SASEGT. CDR3 region: CASRDQVHPEAFF. As DNA, the CDR3 is TGTGCCAGCAGAGACCAGGTACACCCTGAAGCTTTCTTT.

The chain links TRBV6-5 to TRBJ1-1, with D perhaps matching TRBD1 (5 bases). CDR3 length equals 15 residues. Trimming took off 5 bases at V and 3 bases at J, with 16 bases between the two ends. CDR1 MNHEY and CDR2 SVGAGI come from the germline V gene. The CDR3 sequence: CASSRPGRADTEAFF. DNA of the CDR3: TGTGCCAGCAGTCGGCCAGGGAGGGCGGACACTGAAGCTTTCTTT.

CDR3 protein: CSVEGGRPYEQYF. The CDR3 DNA follows: TGCAGCGTTGAGGGGGGGCGACCCTACGAGCAGTACTTC. V usage is TRBV29-1 and J usage is TRBJ2-7; TRBD2 might be the D (7 bases). Deletions cut 3 bases from V and 2 bases from J, with 11 bases between. Per the germline V gene, CDR1 is SQVTM and CDR2 is ANQGSEA. The CDR3 is 13 residues long.

The rearrangement joins TRBV2 to TRBJ2-7, with 9 bases matching TRBD1. V trimming: 8 bases; J trimming: 2 bases; junction bases outside the gene matches: 4. CDR3 length: 13 amino acids. Per germline, CDR1 SNHLY and CDR2 FYNNEI. The CDR3 DNA is TGTGCCAGCCGGGACAGGGCCCCCTACGAGCAGTACTTC. This sequence encodes CASRDRAPYEQYF.

The J gene is TRBJ2-1, the V gene TRBV6-6, with D tentatively TRBD2 (6 bases). Germline-derived CDR1 and CDR2 are MNHNY and SVGAGI (reference sequence). The length of the CDR3 is 15 residues. Trimming removed 4 bases at V and 5 bases at J, with 15 bases between. The CDR3 spells CASSLGTLRNNEQFF. CDR3 nucleotides: TGTGCCAGCAGTTTAGGGACTCTTCGTAACAATGAGCAGTTCTTC.

This clone was seen just once. V is TRBV18 and J is TRBJ2-5; possibly TRBD2 for D (6 bases). Germline V lookup: CDR1 KGHSH, CDR2 LQKENI. V lost 6 bases, J lost 2 bases, and 13 bases lay in between. CDR3 length: 14 residues. The CDR3 protein is CASSQQEGQETQYF. CDR3 sequence (DNA): TGTGCCAGCTCCCAACAGGAGGGACAAGAGACCCAGTACTTC. Full variable domain (outside the CDR3, taken from reference TRBV18 and TRBJ2-5): NAGVMQNPRHLVRRRGQEARLRCSPMKGHSHVYWYRQLPEEGLKFMVYLQKENIIDESGMPKERFSAEFPKEGPSILRIQQVVRGDSAAYFCASSQQEGQETQYFGPGTRLLVL.

This clone was detected a few times. The chain links TRBV27 to TRBJ2-7; D is perhaps TRBD2 (7 bases). Germline values: CDR1 MNHEY, CDR2 SMNVEV (reference sequence). The CDR3 runs to 15 residues. Trimming pared 0 bases from V and 6 bases from J, leaving 15 bases between. This CDR3 is CASSLSPFAGAEQYF. DNA for the CDR3: TGTGCCAGCAGTTTATCCCCCTTCGCGGGGGCCGAGCAGTACTTC.

The chain recombines TRBV4-1 with TRBJ2-2; weak D call: TRBD1 (5 bases). The V and J ends lost 1 base and 4 bases respectively, with 7 bases between them. In germline, CDR1 is MGHRA, CDR2 YSYEKL. The CDR3 contains 14 residues. The CDR3 coding sequence is TGCGCCAGCAGCCAAGCCAGGGTCACCGGGGAGCTGTTTTTT. It codes for CASSQARVTGELFF.

This clone came up once. The chain is built from TRBV6-4 and TRBJ2-1; 10 bases are a match to TRBD2. The CDR3 extends over 15 amino acids. Germline CDR1 MRHNA, CDR2 SNTAGT. V trimming: 8 bases; J trimming: 7 bases; junction bases outside the gene matches: 11. The CDR3 DNA reads as TGTGCCAGCCAAACCCTAGCGGGAGCGAATAATGAGCAGTTCTTC. This encodes CASQTLAGANNEQFF.

The genes are TRBV5-6 and TRBJ2-7; the match to TRBD1 covers 10 bases. The V gene's germline CDR1 is SGHDT and CDR2 YYEEEE. J gave up 0 bases and V 5 bases, and 14 bases lay outside the gene matches. CDR3 length: 18 amino acids. CDR3 bases: TGTGCCAGCAGTCGGGACAGGGGCCAAACGTGGGCCTCCTACGAGCAGTACTTC. Translated, it gives CASSRDRGQTWASYEQYF.